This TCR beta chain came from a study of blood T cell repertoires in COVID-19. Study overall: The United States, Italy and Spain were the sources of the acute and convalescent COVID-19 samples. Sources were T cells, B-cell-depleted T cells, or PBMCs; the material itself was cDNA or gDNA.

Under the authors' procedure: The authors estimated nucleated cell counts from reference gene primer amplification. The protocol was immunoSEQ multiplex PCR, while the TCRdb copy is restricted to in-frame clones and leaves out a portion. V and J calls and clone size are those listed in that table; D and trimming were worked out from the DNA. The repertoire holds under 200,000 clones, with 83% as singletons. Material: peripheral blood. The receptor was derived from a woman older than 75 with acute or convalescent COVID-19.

CDR3 protein: CASKNPNSGANVLTF. CDR3 nucleotides: TGTGCCAGTAAGAACCCTAACTCTGGGGCCAACGTCCTGACTTTC. This chain connects TRBV19 to TRBJ2-6; no reliable D call. V was pared by 7 bases and J by 0 bases, with 10 bases between. This CDR3 has 15 residues. Germline loops: CDR1 LNHDA, CDR2 SQIVND (reference sequence).